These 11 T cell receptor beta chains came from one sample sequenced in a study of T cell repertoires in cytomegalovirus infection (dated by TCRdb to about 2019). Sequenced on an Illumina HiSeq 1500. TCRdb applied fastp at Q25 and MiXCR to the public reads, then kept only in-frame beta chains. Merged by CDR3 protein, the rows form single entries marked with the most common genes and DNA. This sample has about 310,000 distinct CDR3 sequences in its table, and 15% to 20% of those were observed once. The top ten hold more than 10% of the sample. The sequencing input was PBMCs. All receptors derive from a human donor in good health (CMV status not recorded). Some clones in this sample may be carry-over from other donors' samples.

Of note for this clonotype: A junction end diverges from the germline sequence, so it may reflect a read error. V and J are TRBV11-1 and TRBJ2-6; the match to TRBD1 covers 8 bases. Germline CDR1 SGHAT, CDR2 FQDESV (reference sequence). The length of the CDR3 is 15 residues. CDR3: CASSLTGAGTNVLTF. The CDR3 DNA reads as TGTGCCAGCAGCTTGACAGGGGCTGGGACCAACGTTCTGACTTTC. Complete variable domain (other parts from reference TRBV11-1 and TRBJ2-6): EAEVAQSPRYKITEKSQAVAFWCDPISGHATLYWYRQILGQGPELLVQFQDESVVDDSQLPKDRFSAERLKGVDSTLKIQPAELGDSAMYLCASSLTGAGTNVLTFGAGSRLTVL.

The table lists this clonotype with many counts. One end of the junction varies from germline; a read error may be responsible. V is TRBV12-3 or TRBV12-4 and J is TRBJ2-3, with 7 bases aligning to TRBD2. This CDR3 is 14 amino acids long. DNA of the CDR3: TGTGCCAGCAGCTTAGGACTAGGAGCAGATACGCAGTATTTT. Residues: CASSLGLGADTQYF.

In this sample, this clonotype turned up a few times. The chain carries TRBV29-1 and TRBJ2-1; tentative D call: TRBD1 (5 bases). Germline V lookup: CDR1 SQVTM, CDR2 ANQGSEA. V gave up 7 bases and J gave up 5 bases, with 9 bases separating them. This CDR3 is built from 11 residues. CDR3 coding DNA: TGCAGCGAGGGGTCGGACAATGAGCAGTTCTTC. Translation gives CSEGSDNEQFF.

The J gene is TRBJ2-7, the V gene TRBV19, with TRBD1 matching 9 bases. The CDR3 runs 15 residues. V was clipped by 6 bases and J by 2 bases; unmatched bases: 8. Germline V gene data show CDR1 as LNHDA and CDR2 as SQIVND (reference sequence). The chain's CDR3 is CASSTLTGGPYEQYF. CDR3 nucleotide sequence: TGTGCCAGTAGCACGCTGACAGGGGGACCCTACGAGCAGTACTTC. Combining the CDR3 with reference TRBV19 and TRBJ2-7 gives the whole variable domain DGGITQSPKYLFRKEGQNVTLSCEQNLNHDAMYWYRQDPGQGLRLIYYSQIVNDFQKGDIAEGYSVSREKKESFPLTVTSAQKNPTAFYLCASSTLTGGPYEQYFGPGTRLTVT.

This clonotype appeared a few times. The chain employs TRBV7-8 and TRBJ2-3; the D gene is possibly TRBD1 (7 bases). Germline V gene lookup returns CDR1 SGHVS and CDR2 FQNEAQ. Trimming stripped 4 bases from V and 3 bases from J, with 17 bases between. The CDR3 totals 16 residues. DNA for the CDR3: TGTGCCAGCAGCTGGGGACAGCGGGCTTCTACAGATACGCAGTATTTT. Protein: CASSWGQRASTDTQYF.

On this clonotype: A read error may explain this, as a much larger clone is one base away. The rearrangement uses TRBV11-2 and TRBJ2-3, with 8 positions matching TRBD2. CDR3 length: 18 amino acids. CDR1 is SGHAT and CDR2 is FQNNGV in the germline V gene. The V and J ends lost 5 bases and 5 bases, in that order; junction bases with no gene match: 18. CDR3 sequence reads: CASSPRGSGRSRIDTQYF. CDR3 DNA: TGTGCCAGCAGCCCCCGGGGGAGCGGGAGATCACGAATAGATACGCAGTATTTT.

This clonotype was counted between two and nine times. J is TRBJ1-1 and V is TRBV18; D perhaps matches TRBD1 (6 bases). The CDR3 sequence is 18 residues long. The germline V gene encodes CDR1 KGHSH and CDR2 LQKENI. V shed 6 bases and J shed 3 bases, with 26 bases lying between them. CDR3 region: CASSGGLGRGNEDTEAFF. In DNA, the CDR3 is TGTGCCAGCTCCGGGGGCTTGGGCAGGGGAAATGAGGACACTGAAGCTTTCTTT. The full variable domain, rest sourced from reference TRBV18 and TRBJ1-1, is NAGVMQNPRHLVRRRGQEARLRCSPMKGHSHVYWYRQLPEEGLKFMVYLQKENIIDESGMPKERFSAEFPKEGPSILRIQQVVRGDSAAYFCASSGGLGRGNEDTEAFFGQGTRLTVV.

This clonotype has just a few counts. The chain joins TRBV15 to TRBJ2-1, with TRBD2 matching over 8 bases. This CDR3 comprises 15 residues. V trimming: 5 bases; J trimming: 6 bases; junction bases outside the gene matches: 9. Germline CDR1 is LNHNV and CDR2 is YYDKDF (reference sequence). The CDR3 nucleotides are TGTGCCACCAGCGAGGGACTAGGGGTGAGCAATGAGCAGTTCTTC. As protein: CATSEGLGVSNEQFF.

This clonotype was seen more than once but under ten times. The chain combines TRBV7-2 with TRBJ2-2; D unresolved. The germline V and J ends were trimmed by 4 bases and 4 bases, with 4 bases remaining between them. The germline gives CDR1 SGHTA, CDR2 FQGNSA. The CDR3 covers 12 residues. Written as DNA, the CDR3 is TGTGCCAGCAGCTCCCTCACCGGGGAGCTGTTTTTT. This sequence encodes CASSSLTGELFF.

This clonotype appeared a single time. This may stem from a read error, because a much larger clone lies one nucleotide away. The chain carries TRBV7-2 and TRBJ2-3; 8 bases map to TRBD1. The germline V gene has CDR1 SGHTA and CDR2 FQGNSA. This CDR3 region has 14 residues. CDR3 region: CASNLDRGSDTQYF. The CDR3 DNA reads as TGTGCCAGCAACTTAGACAGGGGTTCAGATACGCAGTATTTT.

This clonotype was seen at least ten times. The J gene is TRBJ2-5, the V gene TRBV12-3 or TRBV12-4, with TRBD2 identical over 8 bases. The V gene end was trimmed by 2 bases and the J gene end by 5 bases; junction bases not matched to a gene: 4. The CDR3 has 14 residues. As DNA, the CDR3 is TGTGCCAGCAGTTTAACGGGGGGGCACGAGACCCAGTACTTC. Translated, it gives CASSLTGGHETQYF.